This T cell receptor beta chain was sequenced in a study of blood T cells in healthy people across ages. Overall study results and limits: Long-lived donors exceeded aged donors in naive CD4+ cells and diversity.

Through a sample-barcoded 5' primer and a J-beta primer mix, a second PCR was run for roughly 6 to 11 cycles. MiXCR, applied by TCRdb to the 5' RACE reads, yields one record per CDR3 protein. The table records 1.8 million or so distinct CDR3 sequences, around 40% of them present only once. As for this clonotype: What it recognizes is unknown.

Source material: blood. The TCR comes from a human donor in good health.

The CDR3 loop is CASSPDRIGIRYTF. The DNA for the CDR3 is TGTGCCAGCAGCCCGGACAGGATCGGGATTCGCTACACCTTC. The chain uses TRBV7-9 and TRBJ1-2; 7 nucleotides agree with TRBD1. Germline-derived CDR1 and CDR2 are SEHNR and FQNEAQ (reference sequence). The V segment lost 5 bases and the J segment 9 bases; nucleotides outside the gene matches: 12. This CDR3 spans 14 amino acids.